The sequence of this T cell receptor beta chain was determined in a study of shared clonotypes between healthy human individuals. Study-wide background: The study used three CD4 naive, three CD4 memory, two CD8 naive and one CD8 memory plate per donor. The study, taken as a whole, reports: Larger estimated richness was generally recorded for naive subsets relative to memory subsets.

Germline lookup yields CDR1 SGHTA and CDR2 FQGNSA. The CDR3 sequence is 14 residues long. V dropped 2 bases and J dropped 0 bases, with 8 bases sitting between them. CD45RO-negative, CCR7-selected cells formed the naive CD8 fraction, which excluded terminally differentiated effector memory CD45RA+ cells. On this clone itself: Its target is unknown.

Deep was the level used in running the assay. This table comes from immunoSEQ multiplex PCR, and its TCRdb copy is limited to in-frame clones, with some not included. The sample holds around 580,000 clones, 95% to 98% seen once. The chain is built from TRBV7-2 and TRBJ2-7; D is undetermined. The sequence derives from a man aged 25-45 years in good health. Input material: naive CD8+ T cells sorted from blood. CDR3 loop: CASSLYPSSYEQYF. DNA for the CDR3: TGTGCCAGCAGCTTATATCCGAGCTCCTACGAGCAGTACTTC.